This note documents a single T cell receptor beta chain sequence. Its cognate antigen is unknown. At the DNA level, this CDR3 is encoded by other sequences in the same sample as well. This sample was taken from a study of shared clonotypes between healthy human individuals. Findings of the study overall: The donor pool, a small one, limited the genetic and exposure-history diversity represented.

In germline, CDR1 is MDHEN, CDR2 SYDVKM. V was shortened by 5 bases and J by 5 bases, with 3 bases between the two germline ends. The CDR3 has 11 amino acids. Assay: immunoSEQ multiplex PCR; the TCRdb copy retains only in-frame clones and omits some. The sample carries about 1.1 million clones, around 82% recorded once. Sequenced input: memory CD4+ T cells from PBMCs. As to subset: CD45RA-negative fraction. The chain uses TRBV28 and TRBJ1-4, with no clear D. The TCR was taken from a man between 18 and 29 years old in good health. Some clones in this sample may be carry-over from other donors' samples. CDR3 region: CASSRNEKLFF. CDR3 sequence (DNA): TGTGCCAGCAGTCGGAATGAAAAACTGTTTTTT.